A selection of T cell receptor beta chains follows, all from one sample in a study of regulatory T cells in long-lasting Graves disease. One entry per CDR3 protein, called by TCRdb with MiXCR from the multiplex PCR reads. Of roughly 360,000 distinct CDR3 sequences listed, 12% are singletons. The data also belong to a second study, concerning T cells in Graves' hyperthyroidism and ophthalmopathy.

Specimen: peripheral blood mononuclear cells (PBMCs), collected at new diagnosis, from a patient treated with antithyroid drugs. These receptors originate from a woman aged 18-35 years with Graves disease. Each CDR3 is given with its conserved first and last residue. The D gene is left open where the match is weak.

>TRBJ2-1|15|TRBV20-1|.
CSARVIGTDYNEQFF
>TRBJ2-7|12|TRBV3-1|.
CASSRTPNEQYF
>TRBJ2-1|16|TRBV28|TRBD1
CASELETGSSYNEQFF
>TRBJ2-6|16|TRBV18|.
CASSPLSPSGANVLTF
>TRBJ2-1|18|TRBV24-1|TRBD1
CATSESWFRDRRDNEQFF
>TRBJ2-4|15|TRBV9|.
CASSEDASAKNIQYF
>TRBJ1-2|13|TRBV29-1|.
CSVEELAGYGYTF
>TRBJ2-3|15|TRBV15|.
CATSSISGSTDTQYF
>TRBJ1-5|15|TRBV28|.
CASSADPISNQPQHF
>TRBJ1-2|17|TRBV13|TRBD1
CASDPPDRARLDYGYTF
>TRBJ2-5|12|TRBV28|.
CATAGYQETQYF
>TRBJ2-7|15|TRBV5-1|.
CASSHGRGTVASQYF
>TRBJ1-1|14|TRBV20-1|.
CSARDNEGVTEAFF
>TRBJ2-7|15|TRBV28|.
CASSPFTGGGYEQYF
>TRBJ1-1|12|TRBV11-2|.
CASGDFVSEAFF
>TRBJ2-7|12|TRBV2|.
CASRIQSYEQYF
>TRBJ2-3|13|TRBV24-1|.
CATSEFLTDTQYF
>TRBJ1-1|15|TRBV15|.
CATSRDQTVITEAFF
>TRBJ1-1|14|TRBV20-1|.
CSARDPGRRTEAFF
>TRBJ2-1|14|TRBV20-1|.
CSGGRGPSYNEQFF
>TRBJ1-6|13|TRBV28|.
CASRHQIGSPLHF
>TRBJ1-1|16|TRBV9|TRBD1
CASSVGLGQGITEAFF
>TRBJ2-1|16|TRBV5-1|.
CASSLEITDLYNEQFF
>TRBJ1-2|13|TRBV14|.
CASSQARRYGYTF
>TRBJ1-1|15|TRBV6-1|.
CASSEWAEQNTEAFF
>TRBJ2-1|15|TRBV20-1|TRBD2
CSATTSGFSYNEQFF
>TRBJ2-3|14|TRBV7-9|TRBD2
CASSSRGGPDTQYF
>TRBJ2-3|14|TRBV12-3/TRBV12-4|.
CASSLLRPTDTQYF
>TRBJ2-5|17|TRBV7-2|.
CASSVRLRGKQGETQYF
>TRBJ1-5|12|TRBV6-1|.
CASARGNQPQHF
>TRBJ2-2|15|TRBV4-3|.
CASSLGDLNTGELFF
>TRBJ2-1|15|TRBV12-5|TRBD1
CASGQTGPTDNEQFF
>TRBJ1-1|12|TRBV19|.
CASRPGWGEAFF
>TRBJ2-1|11|TRBV6-1|.
CASSRPGEQFF
>TRBJ2-7|14|TRBV6-1|TRBD1
CASRWTGRSYEQYF
>TRBJ1-1|13|TRBV6-2/TRBV6-3|TRBD1
CASSWTGFTEAFF
>TRBJ2-5|14|TRBV7-3|TRBD2
CASSLTAGGKTQYF
>TRBJ1-1|16|TRBV5-4|TRBD1
CASSLGGQGSNTEAFF
>TRBJ2-5|16|TRBV27|TRBD2
CASSLFAGDGSETQYF
>TRBJ1-3|16|TRBV9|.
CASSVFQRSAGNTIYF
>TRBJ1-2|14|TRBV6-9|.
CASTNLFGFGGYTF
>TRBJ1-2|14|TRBV9|TRBD1
CASSVGTGGPGYTF
>TRBJ2-3|22|TRBV5-5|TRBD2
CASSLFQTQTSGTPDNTDTQYF
>TRBJ1-1|14|TRBV15|.
CATSRETLGTEAFF
>TRBJ2-3|16|TRBV4-1|.
CASSQETRMGTDTQYF
>TRBJ1-1|13|TRBV11-1|.
CASSPALFTEAFF
>TRBJ2-5|14|TRBV12-3/TRBV12-4|.
CASSLSGAWETQYF
>TRBJ2-7|17|TRBV27|TRBD1
CASSLLMGTGSSYEQYF
>TRBJ2-2|15|TRBV7-6|.
CASRNPGEDGGELFF
>TRBJ2-2|16|TRBV18|TRBD1
CASSPPGTGVTGELFF
>TRBJ1-1|14|TRBV20-1|TRBD1
CSASTTGRNTEAFF
>TRBJ1-2|14|TRBV5-1|.
CASSLALSVYGYTF
>TRBJ2-1|15|TRBV10-1|.
CASSESNDGDNEQFF
>TRBJ2-5|15|TRBV30|.
CAWSVGAGIRETQYF
>TRBJ2-1|15|TRBV2|.
CASTRPGLSLDEQFF